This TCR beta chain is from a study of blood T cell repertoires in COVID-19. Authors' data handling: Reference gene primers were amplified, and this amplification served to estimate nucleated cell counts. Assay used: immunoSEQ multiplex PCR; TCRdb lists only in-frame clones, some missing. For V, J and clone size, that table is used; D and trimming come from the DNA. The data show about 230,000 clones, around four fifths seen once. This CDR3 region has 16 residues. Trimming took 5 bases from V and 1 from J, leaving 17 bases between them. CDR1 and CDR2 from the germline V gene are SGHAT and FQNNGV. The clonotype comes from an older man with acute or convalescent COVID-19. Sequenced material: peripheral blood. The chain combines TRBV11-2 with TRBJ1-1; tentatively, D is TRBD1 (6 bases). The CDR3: CASSPFLGQPNTEAFF. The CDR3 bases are TGTGCCAGCAGCCCCTTCCTCGGACAGCCGAACACTGAAGCTTTCTTT.